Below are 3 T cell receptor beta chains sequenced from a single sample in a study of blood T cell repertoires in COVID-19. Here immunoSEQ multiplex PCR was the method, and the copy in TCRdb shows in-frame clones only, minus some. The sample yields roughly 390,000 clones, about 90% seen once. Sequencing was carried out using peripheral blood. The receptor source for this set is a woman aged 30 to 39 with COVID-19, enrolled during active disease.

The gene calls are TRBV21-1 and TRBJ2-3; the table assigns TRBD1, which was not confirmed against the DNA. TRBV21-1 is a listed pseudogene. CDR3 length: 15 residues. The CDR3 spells CASSKGPPNTDTQYF. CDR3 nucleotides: TGTGCCAGCAGCAAAGGGCCCCCAAACACAGATACGCAGTATTTT.

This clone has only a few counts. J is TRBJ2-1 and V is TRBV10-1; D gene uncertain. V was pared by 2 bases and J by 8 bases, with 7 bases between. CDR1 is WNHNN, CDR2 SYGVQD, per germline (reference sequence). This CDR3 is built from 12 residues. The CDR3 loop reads CASSEAEDEQFF. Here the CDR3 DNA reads TGCGCCAGCAGTGAGGCTGAGGATGAGCAGTTCTTC.

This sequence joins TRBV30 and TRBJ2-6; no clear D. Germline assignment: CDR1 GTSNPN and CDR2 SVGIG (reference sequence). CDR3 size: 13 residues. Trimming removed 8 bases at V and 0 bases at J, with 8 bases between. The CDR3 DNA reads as TGTGCCGCCCCGGTCTCTGGGGCCAACGTCCTGACTTTC. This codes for CAAPVSGANVLTF.